This paragraph covers one T cell receptor beta chain sequence. The antigen is unknown. These data originate in a study of OX40 agonist ivuxolimab in advanced cancers. The CDR3 is 17 residues long. V gave up 0 bases and J gave up 1 base, with 16 bases separating them. From germline, CDR1 is LGHNA and CDR2 YSLEER. Study results and limitations: The investigators did not determine what antigen specificity the expanded peripheral T cells had.

The data were produced by immunoSEQ multiplex PCR, yet TCRdb's version contains in-frame clones alone and is incomplete. This table has approximately 60,000 clones, just under 85% appearing once. The input for sequencing was CD4+ or CD8+ T cells sorted from blood, taken in a trial of the OX40 agonist ivuxolimab. The V and J genes are TRBV4-3 and TRBJ2-7, with D maybe TRBD1 (6 bases). The source is an adult with an advanced solid tumor such as melanoma, head and neck, liver or kidney cancer. CDR3 sequence (DNA): TGCGCCAGCAGCCAAGAGAGCGGCCGGACAGATTCCTACGAGCAGTACTTC. Protein product: CASSQESGRTDSYEQYF.